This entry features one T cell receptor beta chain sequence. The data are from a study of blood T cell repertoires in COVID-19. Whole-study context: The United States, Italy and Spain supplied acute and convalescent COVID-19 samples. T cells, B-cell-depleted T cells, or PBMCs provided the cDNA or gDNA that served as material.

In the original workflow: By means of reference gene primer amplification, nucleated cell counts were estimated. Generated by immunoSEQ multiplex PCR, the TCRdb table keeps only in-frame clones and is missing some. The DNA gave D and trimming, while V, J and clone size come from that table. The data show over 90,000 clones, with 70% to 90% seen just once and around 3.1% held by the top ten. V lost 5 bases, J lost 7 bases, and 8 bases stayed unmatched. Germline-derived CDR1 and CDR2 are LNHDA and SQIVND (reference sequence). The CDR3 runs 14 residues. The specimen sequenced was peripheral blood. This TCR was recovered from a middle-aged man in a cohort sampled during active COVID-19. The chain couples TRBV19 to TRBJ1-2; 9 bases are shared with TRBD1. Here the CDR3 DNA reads TGTGCCAGTAGTGCCACAGGGGGCATCGGTGGCTACACCTTC. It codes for CASSATGGIGGYTF.